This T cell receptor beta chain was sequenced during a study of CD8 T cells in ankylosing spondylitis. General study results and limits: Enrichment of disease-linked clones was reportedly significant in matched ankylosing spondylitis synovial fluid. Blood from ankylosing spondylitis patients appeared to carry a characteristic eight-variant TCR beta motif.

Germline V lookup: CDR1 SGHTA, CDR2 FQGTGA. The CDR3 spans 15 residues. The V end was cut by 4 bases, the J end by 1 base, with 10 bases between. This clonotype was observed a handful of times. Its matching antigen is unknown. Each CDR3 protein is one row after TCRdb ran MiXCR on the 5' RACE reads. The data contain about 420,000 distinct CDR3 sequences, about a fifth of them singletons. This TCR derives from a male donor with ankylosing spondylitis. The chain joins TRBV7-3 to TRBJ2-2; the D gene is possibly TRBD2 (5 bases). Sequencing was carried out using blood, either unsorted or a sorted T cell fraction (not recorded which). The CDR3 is CASSSLGGNTGELFF. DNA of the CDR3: TGTGCCAGCAGCTCCTTAGGAGGGAACACCGGGGAGCTGTTTTTT.